The text below deals with one TCR beta chain. Antigen specificity is unknown. Memory CD4+ cells were the fraction left after CD45RA+ naive selection. Deep was the level used in running the assay. The assay was immunoSEQ multiplex PCR, and TCRdb's table has in-frame clones only and misses some. This table has over a million clones, 65% to 80% appearing once. This sample was taken from a study of shared clonotypes between healthy human individuals. Study observations and caveats: Naive CD4 clonotypes overlapped across several donors at about 5.3%.

Trimming cost V 2 bases and J 6 bases, with 8 bases left between them. There are 11 residues in the CDR3. From germline, CDR1 is GTSNPN and CDR2 SVGIG (reference sequence). The receptor comes from a man between 18 and 35 years old in good health. The chain recombines TRBV30 with TRBJ2-7; D call uncertain. Sequenced material: memory CD4+ T cells sorted from blood. Subset specified: CD45RA-negative fraction. The CDR3 here is CAWSSPFEQYF. In nucleotides, the CDR3 is TGTGCCTGGAGTAGTCCCTTCGAGCAGTACTTC.